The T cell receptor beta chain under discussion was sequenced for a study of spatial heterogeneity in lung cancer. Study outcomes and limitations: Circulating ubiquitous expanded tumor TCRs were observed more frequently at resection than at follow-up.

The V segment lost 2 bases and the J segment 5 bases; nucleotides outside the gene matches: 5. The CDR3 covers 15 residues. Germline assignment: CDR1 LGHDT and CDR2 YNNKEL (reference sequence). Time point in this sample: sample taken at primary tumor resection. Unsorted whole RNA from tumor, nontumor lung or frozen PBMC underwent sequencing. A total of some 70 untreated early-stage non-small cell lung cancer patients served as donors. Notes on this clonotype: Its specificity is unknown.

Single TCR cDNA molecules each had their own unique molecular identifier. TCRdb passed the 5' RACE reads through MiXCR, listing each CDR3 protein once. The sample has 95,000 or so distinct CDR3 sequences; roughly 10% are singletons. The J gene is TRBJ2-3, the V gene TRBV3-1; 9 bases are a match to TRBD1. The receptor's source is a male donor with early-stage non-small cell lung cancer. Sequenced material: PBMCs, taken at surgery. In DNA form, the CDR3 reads TGTGCCAGCAGCCAACCAGGGACAGGGAGAGATACGCAGTATTTT. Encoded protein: CASSQPGTGRDTQYF.